Included here is one T cell receptor (beta chain) sequence, with context. The antigen is not known. The data were obtained in a study of T-cell memory formation after mild COVID-19. Background on the study: Clusters of TCRs were largely donor specific. Findings of the study overall: Mainly in CM and EM were contracting CD4+ clones; CD8+ were in EMRA. CD4/CD8 balance characterized clones contracting day 15 to 85, and CD4+ skew characterized later expanders.

5'RACE primed from the constant segment yielded TCR alpha and TCR beta cDNA libraries bearing sample barcodes and UMIs. Each CDR3 protein is one row after TCRdb ran MiXCR on the 5' RACE reads. The profile shows a few hundred thousand distinct CDR3 sequences, under 25% of them singletons. V was clipped by 0 bases and J by 4 bases, with 9 bases between them. Germline assignment: CDR1 SGHTA and CDR2 FQGNSA. The CDR3 is 14 amino acids. The genes are TRBV7-2 and TRBJ1-2; D is unresolved. The sample comprised PBMCs or a T cell subset sorted from them (not recorded which). The receptor's source is a man aged 18 to 30 who had mild COVID-19 (a few samples of this study predate the infection). Cell type and time point are not known. CDR3 in DNA: TGTGCCAGCAGCTTAGCGGCCTGGGTCTATGGCTACACCTTC. It yields the protein CASSLAAWVYGYTF.